Listed below are T cell receptor beta chains from one sample, sequenced in a study of vaccination and CD4 T cells after COVID-19. These receptors are not linked to any known antigen. TCRdb used MiXCR to reprocess the PCR reads, holding one entry per CDR3 protein. In the table there are 5,000 to 8,000 distinct CDR3 sequences, around half of which are singletons. The sequencing input was CD4+ T cells from blood, cultured in vitro. These receptor sequences come from a human donor in good health. Each CDR3 is given with its conserved first and last residue. A D gene is named only where the DNA matches it firmly. A row's size may be missing; if present it is once, few, many or a size class.

>TRBJ1-1|TRBD1|TRBV7-2|-
TGTGCCAGCAGCCCACGACAGGGGCGAGCCACTGAAGCTTTCTTT
CASSPRQGRATEAFF
>TRBJ1-2|-|TRBV9|-
TGTGCCAGCAGCGTATCAGGGAGTTGGTCGGATGGCTACACCTTC
CASSVSGSWSDGYTF
>TRBJ1-1|-|TRBV11-2|-
TGTGCCAGCAGCTTAGGCGGGATCAACACTGAAGCTTTCTTT
CASSLGGINTEAFF
>TRBJ2-7|-|TRBV20-1|-
TGCAGTGCTAGGAGGTTTACCTACGAGCAGTACTTC
CSARRFTYEQYF
>TRBJ2-7|-|TRBV2|-
TGTGCCAGCAGTGGTCAGGGGACGGGTGAGCAGTACTTC
CASSGQGTGEQYF
>TRBJ1-1|TRBD1|TRBV20-1|-
TGCAGTGCTTGGCCAATCGGACAGGCTAACACTGAAGCTTTCTTT
CSAWPIGQANTEAFF
>TRBJ2-5|-|TRBV27|-
TGTGCCAGCAGTTTATCACCCGGGGGTGTCTCAGAGACCCAGTACTTC
CASSLSPGGVSETQYF
>TRBJ1-6|-|TRBV7-2|few
TGTGCCAGCAGCTTAGATAGTAGGCGCCATAATTCACCCCTCCACTTT
CASSLDSRRHNSPLHF
>TRBJ2-7|TRBD2|TRBV20-1|-
TGCAGTGCTAGACCGTGGACTAGCGGCGCCAGCTCCTACGAGCAGTACTTC
CSARPWTSGASSYEQYF
>TRBJ1-5|-|TRBV12-3/TRBV12-4|-
TGTGCCAGCAGTTTTAGCAGGGTGGGTCAGCCCCAGCATTTT
CASSFSRVGQPQHF
>TRBJ1-5|-|TRBV7-2|-
TGTGCCAGCAGCTTTCGTAGCAATCAGCCCCAGCATTTT
CASSFRSNQPQHF
>TRBJ2-3|-|TRBV7-9|-
TGTGCCAGCAGCTTAGCGCGTTCTAGCACAGATACGCAGTATTTT
CASSLARSSTDTQYF
>TRBJ1-5|-|TRBV11-2|-
TGTGCCAGCAGCACCGAGGGTTCCAATCAGCCCCAGCATTTT
CASSTEGSNQPQHF
>TRBJ2-1|TRBD2|TRBV20-1|-
TGCAGTGCAAGTGCTGGGAGGGCCGTAAATGAGCAGTTCTTC
CSASAGRAVNEQFF
>TRBJ1-6|TRBD1|TRBV6-1|-
TGTGCCAGCAGCCCAGGGGGCCATTCACCCCTCCACTTT
CASSPGGHSPLHF
>TRBJ1-5|-|TRBV20-1|-
TGCAGTGCTAGAGTTTGGGGGTCGCAGGCCCAGCATTTT
CSARVWGSQAQHF
>TRBJ2-7|TRBD1|TRBV20-1|-
TGCAGTGCCCATATCCTGGGACAGGCTCGGGGATACGAGCAGTACTTC
CSAHILGQARGYEQYF
>TRBJ1-1|-|TRBV6-1|few
TGTGCCAGCAGTGAACGCGGGGGGTGGGGAAACACTGAAGCTTTCTTT
CASSERGGWGNTEAFF
>TRBJ1-5|-|TRBV27|few
TGTGCCAGTTCGGGGGGGCTACAGCCCCAGCATTTT
CASSGGLQPQHF
>TRBJ2-2|-|TRBV7-8|few
TGTGCCAGCAGCATCAAACCGGGACTTAACACCGGGGAGCTGTTTTTT
CASSIKPGLNTGELFF
>TRBJ2-3|TRBD2|TRBV20-1|few
TGCAGTGCTAGACGCGCGGGAGGGCGTAGGACAGATACGCAGTATTTT
CSARRAGGRRTDTQYF
>TRBJ1-1|TRBD1|TRBV27|large
TGTGCCAGCAGTTTATGGGGCAGGGGGCCCACTGAAGCTTTCTTT
CASSLWGRGPTEAFF
>TRBJ2-2|TRBD1|TRBV15|-
TGTGCCACCAGCAGAGATATAGTTGCAGGGGGTAACACCGGGGAGCTGTTTTTT
CATSRDIVAGGNTGELFF
>TRBJ1-6|TRBD1|TRBV27|-
TGTGCCAGCTCTTACTCCCGGGGACAGGGGAATTCACCCCTCCACTTT
CASSYSRGQGNSPLHF
>TRBJ1-2|TRBD1|TRBV7-2|few
TGTGCCAGCAGCTTAGATGGGACAGGGGACGGCTACACCTTC
CASSLDGTGDGYTF
>TRBJ1-2|-|TRBV12-3/TRBV12-4|few
TGTGCCAGCACCCTCTTTGGGGTGGGGGATTATGGCTACACCTTC
CASTLFGVGDYGYTF
>TRBJ1-2|TRBD1|TRBV20-1|-
TGCAGTGCTAGAGATATTTGGGGACAGGGGGCAAGTGGCTACACCTTC
CSARDIWGQGASGYTF
>TRBJ2-5|TRBD2|TRBV12-3/TRBV12-4|-
TGTGCCAGCAGTTTAGGGATCGGACTAGCGGGAGAGACCCAGTACTTC
CASSLGIGLAGETQYF
>TRBJ1-5|TRBD1|TRBV27|-
TGTGCCGGTTGGGACAGGGGCTCCCAGGGTAGCAATCAGCCCCAGCATTTT
CAGWDRGSQGSNQPQHF